This TCR beta chain was profiled in a study of regulatory T cells in long-lasting Graves disease. The CDR3 totals 11 residues. Germline CDR1 reads SNHLY; CDR2 reads FYNNEI. The germline V and J ends were trimmed by 5 bases and 3 bases, with 5 bases remaining between them. As for time point: newly diagnosed GD, antithyroid drugs for less than 3 months. Scientists built the TCR library using RNA that was extracted from PBMCs. This clonotype was found many times. CDR3 regions were amplified by Arm-PCR using iRepertoire HTBI primers to build TCR beta libraries. TCRdb processed the multiplex PCR reads anew with MiXCR; each CDR3 protein has one entry. The sample lists approximately 540,000 distinct CDR3 sequences; around 13% were seen once. These data were likewise used in another study, on T cells in Graves' hyperthyroidism and ophthalmopathy. That source reports: Exclusion followed for patients with uncontrolled infection, other autoimmune disease, pregnancy or lactation. The HTBI set primed first-round TCR CDR3 RT-PCR. Most clonotypes expanded in the thyroid (above 0.001) were also present in blood.

This clonotype was sampled from a woman younger than 45 with Graves disease. The starting material was peripheral blood mononuclear cells (PBMCs), obtained at new diagnosis, from a patient treated with antithyroid drugs. The V gene is TRBV2, the J gene TRBJ2-7, with D uncertain. The chain's CDR3 is CASSWGYEQYF. CDR3 bases: TGTGCCAGCAGTTGGGGCTACGAGCAGTACTTC.